This TCR beta chain was observed in a study of technical replicates of blood from a few donors. V shed 5 bases and J 2 bases; nucleotides not matched to a gene: 7. This CDR3 is built from 16 residues. Germline values: CDR1 WSHSY, CDR2 SAAADI. Method: immunoSEQ multiplex PCR; TCRdb's copy keeps in-frame clones and lacks some. The sample has approximately 82,000 clones; about 90% are singletons. Input material: T cells isolated from PBMCs. The sequence derives from a human donor in good health. Some clones in this sample may be carry-over from other donors' samples. The chain carries TRBV10-2 and TRBJ2-3, with TRBD2 matching over 10 bases. Written as DNA, the CDR3 is TGCGCCAGCAGTCCCCTGACTAGCGGGTTCACAGATACGCAGTATTTT. Translating it yields CASSPLTSGFTDTQYF.